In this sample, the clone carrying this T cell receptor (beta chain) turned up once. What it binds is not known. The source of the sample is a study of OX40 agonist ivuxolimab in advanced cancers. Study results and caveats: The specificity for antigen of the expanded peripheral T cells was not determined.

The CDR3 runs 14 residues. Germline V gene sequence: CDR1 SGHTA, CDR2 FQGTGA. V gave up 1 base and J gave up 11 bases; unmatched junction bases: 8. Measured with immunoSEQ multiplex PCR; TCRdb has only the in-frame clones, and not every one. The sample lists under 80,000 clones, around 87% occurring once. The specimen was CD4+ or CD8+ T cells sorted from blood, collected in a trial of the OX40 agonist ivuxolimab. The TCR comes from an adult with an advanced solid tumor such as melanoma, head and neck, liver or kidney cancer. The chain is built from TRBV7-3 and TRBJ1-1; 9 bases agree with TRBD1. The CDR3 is CASSLRPGQGRAFF. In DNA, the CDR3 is TGTGCCAGCAGCTTAAGGCCCGGACAGGGGCGCGCTTTCTTT.